The source of this T cell receptor (beta chain) is a study of blood T cells in healthy people across ages. Findings of the study overall: Among T cells, TCR beta diversity per million cells dropped roughly linearly as age rose. Researchers said unsorted PBMCs prevented a conclusive naive versus antigen-experienced comparison. Strong correlation existed between TCR beta diversity and naive T cell percentage.

This clonotype was detected only a few times. Its antigen is currently unknown. This CDR3 comprises 18 residues. Germline CDR1 LGHNA, CDR2 YNFKEQ. V lost 0 bases, J lost 10 bases, and 27 bases lay in between. A J-beta primer mix and a sample-barcoded 5' primer were used in a second PCR of roughly 7 to 12 cycles. All samples yielded 2.5 million or more CDR3-containing paired-end reads. Each CDR3 protein is one row after TCRdb ran MiXCR on the 5' RACE reads. Among just under 750,000 distinct CDR3 sequences listed, about a fifth were seen once. The J gene is TRBJ2-5, the V gene TRBV4-2; D may match TRBD1 or TRBD2 (7 bases each). The clonotype comes from a man aged 65-85 years in good health. The sequenced sample was blood. CDR3 in amino acids: CASSQELTSVQGGFDQYF. The CDR3 nucleotides are TGTGCCAGCAGCCAAGAGCTCACCTCCGTGCAGGGGGGGTTCGACCAGTACTTC.